The 2 T cell receptor beta chains given below trace back to one sample, sequenced in a study of OX40 agonist ivuxolimab in advanced cancers. Using immunoSEQ multiplex PCR, the repertoire was profiled, and TCRdb retains in-frame clones only, with some absent. The repertoire includes some 130,000 clones, 85% to 95% of them detected once, and approximately 1% sits in the top ten. The source material was CD4+ or CD8+ T cells sorted from blood, sampled in a trial of the OX40 agonist ivuxolimab. All receptors come from an adult with an advanced solid tumor such as melanoma, head and neck, liver or kidney cancer.

The table lists this clone with a count of one. The chain uses TRBV5-1 and TRBJ2-7; 10 bases match TRBD2. The germline V gene has CDR1 SGHRS and CDR2 YFSETQ. CDR3 size: 14 residues. Unmatched junction bases numbered 3, after V lost 6 bases and J lost 0 bases. The CDR3 loop is CASTSSGGSYEQYF. The CDR3 nucleotides read TGCGCCAGCACTTCTAGCGGGGGCTCCTACGAGCAGTACTTC.

The chain links TRBV5-6 to TRBJ2-1, with D unresolved. V lost 2 bases to trimming and J lost 9 bases, with 12 bases between them. The CDR3 contains 13 residues. Germline V gene data show CDR1 as SGHDT and CDR2 as YYEEEE. In nucleotides, the CDR3 is TGTGCCAGCAGCTTTCGACGCGGCCGTGAGCAGTTCTTC. Protein: CASSFRRGREQFF.